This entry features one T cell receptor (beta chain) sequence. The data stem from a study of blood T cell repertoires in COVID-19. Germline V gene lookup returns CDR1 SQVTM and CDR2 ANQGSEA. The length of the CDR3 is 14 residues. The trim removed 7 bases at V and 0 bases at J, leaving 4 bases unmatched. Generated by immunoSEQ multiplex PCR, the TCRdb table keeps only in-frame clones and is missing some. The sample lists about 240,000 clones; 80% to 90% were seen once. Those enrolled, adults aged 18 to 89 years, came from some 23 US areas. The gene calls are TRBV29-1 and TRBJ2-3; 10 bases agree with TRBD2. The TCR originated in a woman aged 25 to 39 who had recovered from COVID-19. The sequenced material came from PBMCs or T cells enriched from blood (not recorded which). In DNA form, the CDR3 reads TGCAGCGAGCAGACTAGCGGGAGCACAGATACGCAGTATTTT. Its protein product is CSEQTSGSTDTQYF.